Below, one TCR beta chain is given with its context. The data stem from a study of blood T cell repertoires in COVID-19. Overall study: Specimens from acute and convalescent COVID-19 originated in the United States, Italy and Spain. T cells, B-cell-depleted T cells, or PBMCs supplied cDNA or gDNA.

CDR1 is LGHNA and CDR2 is YNFKEQ in the germline V gene. The V end was cut by 3 bases, the J end by 1 base, with 18 bases between. This CDR3 region has 17 residues. Under the authors' procedure: The authors estimated nucleated cell counts from reference gene primer amplification. Method: immunoSEQ multiplex PCR; TCRdb's copy keeps in-frame clones and lacks some. For V, J and clone size, that table is used; D and trimming come from the DNA. Here the sample spans 170,000 or so clones, 80% to 90% being singletons. The source of this sequence is a man aged 50 to 59 with active or convalescent COVID-19. V and J are TRBV4-2 and TRBJ1-1; TRBD1 might be the D (5 bases). Sequencing input: peripheral blood. The CDR3 reads CASSQRPTGESNTEAFF. In DNA, the CDR3 is TGTGCCAGCAGCCAGAGACCTACGGGGGAATCGAACACTGAAGCTTTCTTT.